What follows are 14 T cell receptor beta chains derived from one specimen sequenced in a study of blood T cells in healthy people across ages. Next came a second PCR, run for roughly 7 to 12 cycles, which used a sample-barcoded 5' primer along with a J-beta primer mix. TCRdb fed the 5' RACE reads into MiXCR, producing one record per CDR3 protein. Found here are 1 million to 1.2 million distinct CDR3 sequences, more than 30% of them singletons; the top ten hold less than 15%. Sequencing used blood. Receptors originate from a man between 18 and 35 years old in good health.

V usage is TRBV9 and J usage is TRBJ2-1, with a tentative D call TRBD2 (6 bases). This CDR3 is built from 13 residues. Trimming cost V 4 bases and J 7 bases, with 12 bases left between them. The germline gives CDR1 SGDLS, CDR2 YYNGEE. The CDR3, as DNA: TGTGCCAGCAGCAGGTTTGGGGGGAATGAGCAGTTCTTC. Protein product: CASSRFGGNEQFF.

The V call is TRBV6-2 or TRBV6-3, the J call TRBJ2-1; TRBD2 aligns across 7 bases. The V segment lost 7 bases and the J segment 4 bases; nucleotides outside the gene matches: 7. The CDR3 has 14 amino acids. From germline, CDR1 is MNHEY and CDR2 SVGEGT. In nucleotides, the CDR3 is TGTGCCAGCACCCAAGCGGGGACGTACAATGAGCAGTTCTTC. This encodes CASTQAGTYNEQFF.

This sequence joins TRBV6-5 and TRBJ2-7, with a weak D call TRBD2 (5 bases). V lost 8 bases and J lost 6, with 17 bases in between. There are 13 residues in the CDR3. Germline V lookup: CDR1 MNHEY, CDR2 SVGAGI. CDR3 coding DNA: TGTGCCAGCTGCCGTTCCGCAGGAGGCGAGCAGTACTTC. As protein: CASCRSAGGEQYF.

The chain is built from TRBV14 and TRBJ2-1; maybe TRBD2 (7 bases). The DNA end lines up better with TRBJ2-7; the J call may be wrong. Germline values: CDR1 SGHDN, CDR2 FVKESK. The CDR3 runs 22 residues. The CDR3 DNA reads as TGTGCCAGCAGCCAAGTTACATATTTCTGGGGGGGCCTTCAAAACTTCTACAATGAGCAGTACTTC. The encoded protein is CASSQVTYFWGGLQNFYNEQYF.

A few counts support this clonotype. The chain has TRBV29-1 and TRBJ1-1; 9 bases line up with TRBD1. The CDR3 totals 17 residues. CDR1 is SQVTM and CDR2 is ANQGSEA in the germline V gene. Losses at the gene ends were 1 base for V and 1 base for J; bases not matched to a gene: 10. This CDR3 is CSVEVPTGGPANTEAFF. The DNA for the CDR3 is TGCAGCGTTGAAGTACCAACAGGGGGCCCCGCGAACACTGAAGCTTTCTTT.

Comment on this clonotype: A much larger clone lies a single base off, so this may be a read error. V gene TRBV7-9 combines with J gene TRBJ2-1, with no clear D. Trimming took 7 bases from V and 9 from J, leaving 13 bases between them. There are 12 residues in the CDR3. CDR1 and CDR2 from the germline V gene are SEHNR and FQNEAQ (reference sequence). This CDR3 reads CASIFDNTEQFF. The DNA for the CDR3 is TGTGCCAGCATCTTTGACAATACTGAGCAGTTCTTC.

The genes are TRBV4-3 and TRBJ1-1; tentative D call: TRBD1 (5 bases). The ends were cut back, 8 bases at V and 6 bases at J, with 16 bases in the middle. The germline gives CDR1 LGHNA, CDR2 YSLEER. This CDR3 has 13 amino acids. The CDR3 DNA reads as TGCGCCAGCGCGGGTCCAGGGACCGCTGAAGCTTTCTTT. It specifies CASAGPGTAEAFF.

The J gene is TRBJ2-7, the V gene TRBV6-1; D is unresolved. The length of the CDR3 is 13 residues. The ends were cut back, 4 bases at V and 7 bases at J, with 14 bases in the middle. Germline loops: CDR1 MNHNS, CDR2 SASEGT. The CDR3: CASSARVFGEQYF. The CDR3 DNA follows: TGTGCCAGCAGTGCCCGGGTCTTTGGGGAGCAGTACTTC.

This clonotype was seen only a few times. V usage is TRBV25-1 and J usage is TRBJ1-4, with D unclear. The CDR3 loop spans 16 amino acids. Trimming cost V 4 bases and J 10 bases, with 22 bases left between them. Looked up from germline, CDR1 is MGHDK and CDR2 is SYGVNS. CDR3 sequence: CASSASGNPLPGKLFF. As DNA, the CDR3 is TGTGCCAGCAGTGCTTCCGGGAACCCCTTACCCGGAAAACTGTTTTTT.

V gene TRBV10-3 combines with J gene TRBJ2-5, with D perhaps matching TRBD1 (6 bases). The DNA end is more similar to TRBJ2-7, so the J call may be wrong. The length of the CDR3 is 14 residues. CDR1 is ENHRY and CDR2 is SYGVKD in the germline V gene. Written as DNA, the CDR3 is TGTGCCATCAGTGAGACAGGGCTCCCCTCCGAGCAGTACTTC. Its protein product is CAISETGLPSEQYF.

A note on this clonotype: One end of the junction varies from germline; a read error may be responsible. As DNA, the CDR3 is TGTGCCAGCATTTCCGGCTCTAGCGGGGGGGCCTACATTGAGCAGTTCTTC. This gives the protein CASISGSSGGAYIEQFF. The chain links TRBV12-3 or TRBV12-4 to TRBJ2-1; 12 nucleotides agree with TRBD2. This CDR3 has 17 residues.

This clonotype appeared once. Relative to the germline gene, one junction end is altered; a read error may explain this. This chain uses TRBV7-9 with TRBJ2-1; 8 bases are a match to TRBD1. CDR1 SEHNR and CDR2 FQNEAQ come from the germline V gene (reference sequence). This CDR3 has 15 amino acids. The CDR3, as DNA: TGTGCCAGCAGCTTAGGTGGACAGGGTAGGGATGAGCAGGTCTTC. As protein: CASSLGGQGRDEQVF.

This clonotype occurred a few times. The V gene is TRBV9, the J gene TRBJ1-1; D is undetermined. Germline CDR1 is SGDLS and CDR2 is YYNGEE. The V gene lost 4 bases and the J gene lost 4 bases, with 14 bases spanning the gap. The CDR3 covers 14 residues. For the CDR3, the DNA is TGTGCCAGCAGCCCGAGTTTGGCCATCACTGAAGCTTTCTTT. This translates into CASSPSLAITEAFF.

This clonotype was recorded only once. A much larger clone sits a single nucleotide away, making a read error possible. CDR3 sequence reads: CSVVDSLKTQYF. The CDR3 nucleotides are TGCAGCGTGGTGGACAGCCTTAAGACCCAGTACTTC. This sequence joins TRBV29-1 and TRBJ2-7; D is possibly TRBD1 (6 bases). The J call may be in error: the DNA end matches TRBJ2-5 better. Germline lookup yields CDR1 SQVTM and CDR2 ANQGSEA. CDR3 size: 12 residues.